A selection of T cell receptor beta chains follows, all from one sample in a study of blood T cell repertoires in COVID-19. Sequenced by immunoSEQ multiplex PCR; TCRdb stores in-frame clones only, minus some. Altogether 150,000 or so clones are present, approximately 90% being singletons, with the ten largest covering about 4%. Sequencing was done on a sample of PBMCs or T cells enriched from blood (not recorded which). These receptors were obtained from a woman aged 40 to 55 who had been exposed to COVID-19. The CDR3 runs from the conserved cysteine through the conserved F or W. Fields, in order: clone size, J gene, V gene, D gene, CDR3 DNA, CDR3 protein. The D gene is left open where the match is weak. The listing skips clone size in some rows; elsewhere it reads once, few, many or a size class.

clone_size: .; j_call: TRBJ1-4; v_call: TRBV6-4; d_call: TRBD1; cdr3_nt: TGTGCCGGGTACAGGGGAATGAGGGAAAAACTGTTTTTT; cdr3_aa: CAGYRGMREKLFF
clone_size: .; j_call: TRBJ1-5; v_call: TRBV4-1; d_call: .; cdr3_nt: TGCGCCAGCAGCCAAGATCCCGTCAATCAGCCCCAGCATTTT; cdr3_aa: CASSQDPVNQPQHF
clone_size: .; j_call: TRBJ2-1; v_call: TRBV10-3; d_call: TRBD2; cdr3_nt: TGTGCCATCAGTGTGGTAAGGACTAGCAAAAACTTATATTCCTACAATGAGCAGTTCTTC; cdr3_aa: CAISVVRTSKNLYSYNEQFF
clone_size: .; j_call: TRBJ2-1; v_call: TRBV9; d_call: .; cdr3_nt: TGTGCCAGCAGCGAGGAGGGTTCCTCCTACAATGAGCAGTTCTTC; cdr3_aa: CASSEEGSSYNEQFF
clone_size: .; j_call: TRBJ1-5; v_call: TRBV5-1; d_call: TRBD1; cdr3_nt: TGCGCCAGCAGCTTGGAGGGACAGGGGAGTCAGCCCCAGCATTTT; cdr3_aa: CASSLEGQGSQPQHF
clone_size: .; j_call: TRBJ2-2; v_call: TRBV7-2; d_call: TRBD1; cdr3_nt: TGTGCCAGCAGCTCGGGACAGTTTAACACCGGGGAGCTGTTTTTT; cdr3_aa: CASSSGQFNTGELFF
clone_size: .; j_call: TRBJ2-1; v_call: TRBV6-2/TRBV6-3; d_call: TRBD2; cdr3_nt: TGTGCCAGCAGTTACGGACTAGCGGGGGGCAATGAGCAGTTCTTC; cdr3_aa: CASSYGLAGGNEQFF
clone_size: .; j_call: TRBJ2-1; v_call: TRBV2; d_call: .; cdr3_nt: TGTGCCAGCAGTGGACCTGCGCGGGCATCCTACAATGAGCAGTTCTTC; cdr3_aa: CASSGPARASYNEQFF
clone_size: .; j_call: TRBJ1-2; v_call: TRBV6-5; d_call: .; cdr3_nt: TGTGCCAGCAGCCCCCGGGACATCTATGGCTACACCTTC; cdr3_aa: CASSPRDIYGYTF
clone_size: once; j_call: TRBJ2-7; v_call: TRBV2; d_call: TRBD1; cdr3_nt: TGTGCCAGCAGTGAACTGCGACAGGGCTCCGAGCAGTACTTC; cdr3_aa: CASSELRQGSEQYF
clone_size: .; j_call: TRBJ1-3; v_call: TRBV4-1; d_call: .; cdr3_nt: TGCGCCAGCAGCCAAGAACCGGACACTCTTTTTCCTGGGAACACCATATATTTT; cdr3_aa: CASSQEPDTLFPGNTIYF
clone_size: .; j_call: TRBJ1-1; v_call: TRBV19; d_call: .; cdr3_nt: TGTGCCAGTAGTATTGGGCAGGGCGCGGCGAACACTGAAGCTTTCTTT; cdr3_aa: CASSIGQGAANTEAFF
clone_size: .; j_call: TRBJ1-4; v_call: TRBV7-8; d_call: TRBD1; cdr3_nt: TGTGCCAGCAGCTTAGTGCGGACAGGGGCTGAAAAACTGTTTTTT; cdr3_aa: CASSLVRTGAEKLFF
clone_size: .; j_call: TRBJ2-3; v_call: TRBV9; d_call: .; cdr3_nt: TGTGCCAGCAGCGACAGGGCCGTCGGCACAGATACGCAGTATTTT; cdr3_aa: CASSDRAVGTDTQYF
clone_size: few; j_call: TRBJ2-1; v_call: TRBV28; d_call: TRBD2; cdr3_nt: TGTGCCAGCAGTCCCACCGGGGGACTAGCGGCAGCTCTGATCTTC; cdr3_aa: CASSPTGGLAAALIF
clone_size: once; j_call: TRBJ2-7; v_call: TRBV28; d_call: TRBD2; cdr3_nt: TGTGCCAGCAGTTCCATAGCGGGAGGGTTTTACGAGCAGTACTTC; cdr3_aa: CASSSIAGGFYEQYF
clone_size: once; j_call: TRBJ2-3; v_call: TRBV6-1; d_call: .; cdr3_nt: TGTGCCAGCAGTGAATCGGGTAGACGACCGACAGATACGCAGTATTTT; cdr3_aa: CASSESGRRPTDTQYF
clone_size: once; j_call: TRBJ2-5; v_call: TRBV19; d_call: TRBD2; cdr3_nt: TGTGCCAGTAGCCCCCGGGAGGGGGAGACCCAGTACTTC; cdr3_aa: CASSPREGETQYF
clone_size: .; j_call: TRBJ1-2; v_call: TRBV19; d_call: .; cdr3_nt: TGTGCCAGTAGTATCTTTTCGGGAGAGGGCTATGGCTACACCTTC; cdr3_aa: CASSIFSGEGYGYTF
clone_size: .; j_call: TRBJ1-5; v_call: TRBV3-1/TRBV3-2; d_call: TRBD1; cdr3_nt: TGTGCCAGCAGTCGAGGTGGGGACAGAAGAAATCAGCCCCAGCATTTT; cdr3_aa: CASSRGGDRRNQPQHF
clone_size: .; j_call: TRBJ2-2; v_call: TRBV7-2; d_call: TRBD2; cdr3_nt: TGTGCCAGCAGCTTGACTAGCGGGAGTGGGGAGCTGTTTTTT; cdr3_aa: CASSLTSGSGELFF
clone_size: .; j_call: TRBJ1-3; v_call: TRBV7-9; d_call: .; cdr3_nt: TGTGCCAGCAGCTTTTACGGGGAAGCTTTAGGTAACACCATATATTTT; cdr3_aa: CASSFYGEALGNTIYF
clone_size: .; j_call: TRBJ2-3; v_call: TRBV7-2; d_call: TRBD2; cdr3_nt: TGTGCCAGCAGCCCCTGGGGCGGCGGGAGACAAGATACGCAGTATTTT; cdr3_aa: CASSPWGGGRQDTQYF